Below are 16 T cell receptor beta chains sequenced from a single sample in a study of blood T cell repertoires in COVID-19. Assay used: immunoSEQ multiplex PCR; TCRdb lists only in-frame clones, some missing. The sample includes around 94,000 clones, 78% seen only once; the top ten take 9.5% to 10%. The specimen was peripheral blood. Receptors were obtained from a man aged 55 to 69 with active or convalescent COVID-19.

The V and J genes are TRBV9 and TRBJ2-1; 7 nucleotides match TRBD2. Germline V CDR1 and CDR2: SGDLS, YYNGEE. The CDR3 totals 14 residues. V trimming: 1 base; J trimming: 2 bases; junction bases outside the gene matches: 0. The CDR3 sequence: CASSVTSAYNEQFF. The CDR3, as DNA: TGTGCCAGCAGCGTAACTAGCGCCTACAATGAGCAGTTCTTC. Full variable domain (outside the CDR3, taken from reference TRBV9 and TRBJ2-1): DSGVTQTPKHLITATGQRVTLRCSPRSGDLSVYWYQQSLDQGLQFLIQYYNGEERAKGNILERFSAQQFPDLHSELNLSSLELGDSALYFCASSVTSAYNEQFFGPGTRLTVL.

This clone was seen ten or more times. The CDR3 sequence is CASSRQGVRTGELFF. The CDR3 DNA sequence: TGTGCCAGCAGTCGGCAGGGGGTTCGAACCGGGGAGCTGTTTTTT. V usage is TRBV27 and J usage is TRBJ2-2, with 7 bases that match TRBD1. The V gene's germline CDR1 is MNHEY and CDR2 SMNVEV (reference sequence). The CDR3 is made up of 15 amino acids. V gave up 5 bases and J gave up 5 bases; unmatched junction bases: 8.

This chain connects TRBV28 to TRBJ2-2; TRBD1 aligns across 7 bases. V gave up 3 bases and J gave up 6 bases; unmatched junction bases: 10. The CDR3 covers 16 residues. Germline V gene sequence: CDR1 MDHEN, CDR2 SYDVKM. The CDR3 DNA reads as TGTGCCAGCAGTTTTACGACAGGGAAAGGGGCCGGGGAGCTGTTTTTT. This sequence encodes CASSFTTGKGAGELFF. Filled out from reference TRBV28 and TRBJ2-2, the complete variable domain reads DVKVTQSSRYLVKRTGEKVFLECVQDMDHENMFWYRQDPGLGLRLIYFSYDVKMKEKGDIPEGYSVSREKKERFSLILESASTNQTSMYLCASSFTTGKGAGELFFGEGSRLTVL.

The chain joins TRBV25-1 to TRBJ1-4, with D hard to call. V dropped 3 bases and J dropped 3 bases, with 8 bases sitting between them. Germline V lookup: CDR1 MGHDK, CDR2 SYGVNS. This CDR3 is 14 amino acids long. CDR3 in DNA: TGTGCCAGCAGTGACAGGTCGGCTAATGAAAAACTGTTTTTT. It translates to CASSDRSANEKLFF.

The chain recombines TRBV10-2 with TRBJ2-4; possibly TRBD2 for D (6 bases). Germline V gene sequence: CDR1 WSHSY, CDR2 SAAADI. Trimming stripped 0 bases from V and 0 bases from J, with 12 bases between. The CDR3 runs to 17 residues. The CDR3 sequence is CASSESGGVLAKNIQYF. CDR3 DNA: TGCGCCAGCAGTGAGTCCGGAGGGGTTCTAGCCAAAAACATTCAGTACTTC.

The CDR3 sequence: CASSLGQGRDNEQFF. CDR3 nucleotide sequence: TGTGCCAGCAGCTTAGGACAGGGAAGGGACAATGAGCAGTTCTTC. This sequence joins TRBV7-9 and TRBJ2-1, with TRBD1 identical over 7 bases. The CDR3 is 15 residues long. V lost 1 base to trimming and J lost 5 bases; unmatched junction nucleotides: 5. Germline CDR1 is SEHNR and CDR2 is FQNEAQ (reference sequence).

The rearrangement joins TRBV19 to TRBJ1-1; a possible D gene is TRBD1 (5 bases). The V end was cut by 5 bases, the J end by 1 base, with 14 bases between. This CDR3 region has 15 residues. Germline V CDR1 and CDR2: LNHDA, SQIVND (reference sequence). The DNA of the CDR3 is TGTGCCAGTAGTCCAGCAGGGCAGGCGAACACTGAAGCTTTCTTT. As protein: CASSPAGQANTEAFF.

The chain's CDR3 is CASSPGTGLGSSYNEQFF. In DNA form, the CDR3 reads TGTGCCAGCAGTCCCGGGACAGGGCTTGGGAGCTCCTACAATGAGCAGTTCTTC. The chain employs TRBV28 and TRBJ2-1; 9 nucleotides line up with TRBD1. The CDR3 is 18 residues long. The germline V gene encodes CDR1 MDHEN and CDR2 SYDVKM. V lost 5 bases to trimming and J lost 0 bases; unmatched junction nucleotides: 11. Looking up the rest from reference TRBV28 and TRBJ2-1 gives the full variable domain: DVKVTQSSRYLVKRTGEKVFLECVQDMDHENMFWYRQDPGLGLRLIYFSYDVKMKEKGDIPEGYSVSREKKERFSLILESASTNQTSMYLCASSPGTGLGSSYNEQFFGPGTRLTVL.

The chain recombines TRBV28 with TRBJ2-7; 8 bases match TRBD1. J lost 4 bases, V lost 6 bases, and 14 bases had no gene match. From germline, CDR1 is MDHEN and CDR2 SYDVKM. This CDR3 spans 16 amino acids. CDR3 coding DNA: TGTGCCAGCAGCCAAATTGGCCAGGGGGCGGAATACGAGCAGTACTTC. Amino acids: CASSQIGQGAEYEQYF.

V gene TRBV9 combines with J gene TRBJ1-2, with 7 nucleotides matching TRBD1. This CDR3 region has 15 residues. The germline V gene encodes CDR1 SGDLS and CDR2 YYNGEE. Trimming at V came to 3 bases and at J to 0 bases, leaving 5 bases not matched to a gene. CDR3 sequence: CASSGGQPANYGYTF. The CDR3 region has the DNA TGTGCCAGCAGCGGGGGACAGCCCGCTAACTATGGCTACACCTTC.

The chain recombines TRBV5-4 with TRBJ2-5; the match to TRBD2 covers 7 bases. The CDR3 consists of 14 residues. In germline, CDR1 is SGHNT, CDR2 YYREEE (reference sequence). Trimming at V came to 3 bases and at J to 4 bases, leaving 6 bases not matched to a gene. The CDR3 is CASSSKREGETQYF. The CDR3, as DNA: TGTGCCAGCAGCTCTAAGCGGGAAGGAGAGACCCAGTACTTC.

This clone occurred a few times. The chain couples TRBV10-3 to TRBJ2-7, with D tentatively TRBD1 (5 bases). The CDR3 consists of 12 residues. V was trimmed by 4 bases and J by 9 bases, leaving 13 bases between them. The V gene's germline CDR1 is ENHRY and CDR2 SYGVKD. The CDR3 protein is CAISGEGVRQYV. CDR3 bases: TGTGCCATCAGTGGGGAAGGGGTGCGGCAGTACGTC.

This rearrangement joins TRBV21-1 to TRBJ2-5; TRBD2 is taken as the D call from the table, unchecked against the DNA. TRBV21-1 is a listed pseudogene. This CDR3 is 18 amino acids long. Here the CDR3 DNA reads TGTGCCAGCAGCAAAGGAAAGCGGAGCGGGAGGGGCGGGGAGACCCAGTACTTC. Translation gives CASSKGKRSGRGGETQYF.

CDR3 DNA sequence: TGTGCCTGGAGCCGGGACAGCACCTACAATGAGCAGTTCTTC. Translated: CAWSRDSTYNEQFF. V usage is TRBV30 and J usage is TRBJ2-1, with 7 bases matching TRBD1. CDR1 and CDR2 from the germline V gene are GTSNPN and SVGIG (reference sequence). There are 14 residues in the CDR3. The trim removed 3 bases at V and 2 bases at J, leaving 4 bases unmatched.

The chain carries TRBV28 and TRBJ1-4, with TRBD1 identical over 8 bases. The germline CDR1 and CDR2 sequences are MDHEN and SYDVKM. The CDR3 runs to 17 residues. Germline trimming cut 4 bases from V and 0 bases from J; bases unmatched to any gene: 7. The CDR3 bases are TGTGCCAGCAGTTGGGGAGGGACAGGAGCAACTAATGAAAAACTGTTTTTT. Translation: CASSWGGTGATNEKLFF.

A few counts support this clone. CDR3 residues: CAWSWGIRGEQYF. As DNA, the CDR3 is TGTGCCTGGAGTTGGGGCATCAGAGGCGAGCAGTACTTC. The chain uses TRBV30 and TRBJ2-7, with D perhaps TRBD1 (5 bases). Germline lookup yields CDR1 GTSNPN and CDR2 SVGIG (reference sequence). Trimming left V 2 bases short and J 6 bases short, with 14 bases between. The CDR3 spans 13 residues.